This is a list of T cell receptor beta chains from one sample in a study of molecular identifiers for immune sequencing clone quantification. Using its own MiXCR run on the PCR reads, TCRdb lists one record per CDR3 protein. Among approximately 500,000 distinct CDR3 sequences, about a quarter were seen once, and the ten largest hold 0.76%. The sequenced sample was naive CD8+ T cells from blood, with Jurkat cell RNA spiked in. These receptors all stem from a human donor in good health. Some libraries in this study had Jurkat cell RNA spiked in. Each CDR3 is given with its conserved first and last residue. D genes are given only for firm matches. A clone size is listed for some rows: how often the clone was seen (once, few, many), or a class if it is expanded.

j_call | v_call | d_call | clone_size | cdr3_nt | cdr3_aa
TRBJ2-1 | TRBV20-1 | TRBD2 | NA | TGCAGTGCTAGAGATCCAGCGCTAGCGGGGGGGCTGGGTCGCAATGAGCAGTTCTTC | CSARDPALAGGLGRNEQFF
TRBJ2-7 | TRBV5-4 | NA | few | TGTGCCAGCAGCTTGCATGGAGGGGGCGGCGAGCAGTACTTC | CASSLHGGGGEQYF
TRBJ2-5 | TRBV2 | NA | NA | TGTGCCAGCGGCACGTGCAGGATCCTAGAGACCCAGTACTTC | CASGTCRILETQYF
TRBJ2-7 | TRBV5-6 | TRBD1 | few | TGTGCCAGCAGCTTGGATGGACAGGGGACCTACGAGCAGTACTTC | CASSLDGQGTYEQYF
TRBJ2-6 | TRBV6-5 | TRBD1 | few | TGTGCCAGCAGCCGTAGACAGGGGTACTCTGGGGCCAACGTCCTGACTTTC | CASSRRQGYSGANVLTF
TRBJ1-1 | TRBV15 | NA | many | TGTGCCACCAGCCTAGACAGGAGCCGAGGCACTGAAGCTTTCTTT | CATSLDRSRGTEAFF
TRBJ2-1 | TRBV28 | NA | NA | TGTGCCAGCAGTTCACCCTTCGCGGCTGGAGCCTACAATGAGCAGTTCTTC | CASSSPFAAGAYNEQFF
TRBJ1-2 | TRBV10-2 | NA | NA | TGCGCCAGCAGTGAGTCGTTTACTGGCTACACCTTC | CASSESFTGYTF
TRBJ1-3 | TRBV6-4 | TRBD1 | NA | TGTGCCAGCAGTGACGACTGGACAGGTCCTCCCTCTGGAAACACCATATATTTT | CASSDDWTGPPSGNTIYF
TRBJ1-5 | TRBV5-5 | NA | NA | TGTGCCAGCAGCGAAATAGAGGCTAGCAATCAGCCCCAGCATTTT | CASSEIEASNQPQHF
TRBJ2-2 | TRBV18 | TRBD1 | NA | TGTGCCAGCTCACCAGTTGGGACAGGGGGCATCGGGGAGCTGTTTTTT | CASSPVGTGGIGELFF
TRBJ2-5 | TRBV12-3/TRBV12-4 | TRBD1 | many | TGTGCCAGCAGGGACAGGGGATCGGAGACCCAGTACTTC | CASRDRGSETQYF
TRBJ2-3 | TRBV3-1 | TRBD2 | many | TGTGCCAGCAGCCAAGATTGGACTAGCGGCTCAGATACGCAGTATTTT | CASSQDWTSGSDTQYF
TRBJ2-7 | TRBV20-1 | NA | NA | TGCAGTGCTAGCGACAACGACGGGTACGAGCAGTACTTC | CSASDNDGYEQYF
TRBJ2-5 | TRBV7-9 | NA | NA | TGTGCCAGCAGCTTATCACTAGGGGGGGAGACCCAGTACTTC | CASSLSLGGETQYF
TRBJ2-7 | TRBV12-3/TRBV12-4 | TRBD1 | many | TGTGCCAGCAGTTCTCCCGGGACAGGGGGTATCGAGCAGTACTTC | CASSSPGTGGIEQYF
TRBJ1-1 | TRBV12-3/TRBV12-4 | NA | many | TGTGCCAGCAGTACTTTAACCTTTGAAGCTTTCTTT | CASSTLTFEAFF
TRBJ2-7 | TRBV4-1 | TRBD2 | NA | TGCGCCAGCAGCCATCTAGCGGGACAGAGAGCCTCCGAGCAGTACTTC | CASSHLAGQRASEQYF
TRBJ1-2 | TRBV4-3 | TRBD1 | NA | TGCGCCAGCAGCCAGGACCGACAGGGGGCCGATGGCTACACCTTC | CASSQDRQGADGYTF
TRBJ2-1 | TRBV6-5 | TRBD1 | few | TGTGCCAGCAGTTACTCGAGTGGGACAGCCTACAATGAGCAGTTCTTC | CASSYSSGTAYNEQFF
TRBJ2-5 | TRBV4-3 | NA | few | TGCGCCAGCAGCCAAGAATCATCGACGGCGGGACCGTACCAAGAGACCCAGTACTTC | CASSQESSTAGPYQETQYF
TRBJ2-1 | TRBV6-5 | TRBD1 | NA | TGTGCCAGCAGTTTCTGGTCAGGGGGCGACGATGAGCAGTTCTTC | CASSFWSGGDDEQFF
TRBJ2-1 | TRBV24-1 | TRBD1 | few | TGTGCCACCAGCGCCGGGACAGAATACAATGAGCAGTTCTTC | CATSAGTEYNEQFF
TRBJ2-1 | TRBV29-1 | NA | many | TGCAGCGTCAATACAGGGACCTCCTACAATGAGCAGTTCTTC | CSVNTGTSYNEQFF
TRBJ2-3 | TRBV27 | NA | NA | TGTGCCAGCAGTTTATCCTTCGGGTCAGATACGCAGTATTTT | CASSLSFGSDTQYF
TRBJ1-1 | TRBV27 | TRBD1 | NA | TGTGCCAGCAGTTTATCTCGGACAGGGGGTACTGAAGCTTTCTTT | CASSLSRTGGTEAFF
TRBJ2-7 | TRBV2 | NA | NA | TGTGCCAGCAGTGTTGGCGGAACAGGCGACGAGCAGTACTTC | CASSVGGTGDEQYF
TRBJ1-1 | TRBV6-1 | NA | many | TGTGCTATCCTACCCTTCTGGAACACTGAAGCTTTCTTT | CAILPFWNTEAFF
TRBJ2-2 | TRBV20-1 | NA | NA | TGCAGTGCTAGAGACAGGGCTATCGGGGAGCTGTTTTTT | CSARDRAIGELFF
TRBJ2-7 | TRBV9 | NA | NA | TGTGCCAGCAGCGTCACCCCGGAACTAAAGTACAAGCAATACTTC | CASSVTPELKYKQYF
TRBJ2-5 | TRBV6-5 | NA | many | TGTGCCAGCAGCGAGACAGGAGGTGAAGAGACCCAGTACTTC | CASSETGGEETQYF
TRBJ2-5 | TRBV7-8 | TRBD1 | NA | TGTGCCAGCAGCTTTCGGGACAGGGTTTTGGAGACCCAGTACTTC | CASSFRDRVLETQYF
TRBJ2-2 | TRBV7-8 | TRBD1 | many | TGTGCCAGCAGCTACGGGACAGTCGGGGAGCTGTTTTTT | CASSYGTVGELFF
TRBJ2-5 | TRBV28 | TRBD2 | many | TGTGCCAGCAGTTTGTGGACTAGCGCCGGAGAGACCCAGTACTTC | CASSLWTSAGETQYF
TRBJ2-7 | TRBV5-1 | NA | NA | TGCGCCAGCAGCTCAACCAACCCTCACGAGCAGTACTTC | CASSSTNPHEQYF
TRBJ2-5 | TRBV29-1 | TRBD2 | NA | TGCAGCGTTGATGGACTAGCGGGACGGCCGGGGTGGGAGACCCAGTACTTC | CSVDGLAGRPGWETQYF
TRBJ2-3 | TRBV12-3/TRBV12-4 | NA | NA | TGTGCCAGCACCTCGGGATGGGGGGGGCTAGATACGCAGTATTTT | CASTSGWGGLDTQYF
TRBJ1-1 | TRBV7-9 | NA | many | TGTGCCAGCAGCTCCGGGTCGGCAAGTGTGACTGAAGCTTTCTTT | CASSSGSASVTEAFF
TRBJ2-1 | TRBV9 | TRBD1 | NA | TGTGCCAGCAGCGGGCGGACAGGGAAGTACAATGAGCAGTTCTTC | CASSGRTGKYNEQFF
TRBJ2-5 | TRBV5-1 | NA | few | TGCGCCAGCAGCTTGGAGGCAGGGCCCCAAGAGACCCAGTACTTC | CASSLEAGPQETQYF
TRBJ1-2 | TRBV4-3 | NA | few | TGCGCCAGCAGCCAAGACAAGGGCCCTAACTATGGCTACACCTTC | CASSQDKGPNYGYTF
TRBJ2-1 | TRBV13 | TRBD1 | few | TGTGCCAGCAGCTTAGAACAGGGGGCAAGGAATGAGCAGTTCTTC | CASSLEQGARNEQFF
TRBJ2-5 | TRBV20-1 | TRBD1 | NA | TGCAGTGCTAGCCTCCGGGACAGGGAATTAAAAGAGACCCAGTACTTC | CSASLRDRELKETQYF
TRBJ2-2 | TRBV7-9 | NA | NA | TGTGCCAGCAGCCCAGACGGGCTCGCGAACACCGGGGAGCTGTTTTTT | CASSPDGLANTGELFF
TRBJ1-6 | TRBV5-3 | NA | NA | TGTGCCAGCAGCCCGTCAGGTCCCGGTTCACCCCTCCACTTT | CASSPSGPGSPLHF
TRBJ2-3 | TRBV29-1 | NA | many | TGCAGCGTTGATACAGAACGATATACCGATACGCAGTATTTT | CSVDTERYTDTQYF